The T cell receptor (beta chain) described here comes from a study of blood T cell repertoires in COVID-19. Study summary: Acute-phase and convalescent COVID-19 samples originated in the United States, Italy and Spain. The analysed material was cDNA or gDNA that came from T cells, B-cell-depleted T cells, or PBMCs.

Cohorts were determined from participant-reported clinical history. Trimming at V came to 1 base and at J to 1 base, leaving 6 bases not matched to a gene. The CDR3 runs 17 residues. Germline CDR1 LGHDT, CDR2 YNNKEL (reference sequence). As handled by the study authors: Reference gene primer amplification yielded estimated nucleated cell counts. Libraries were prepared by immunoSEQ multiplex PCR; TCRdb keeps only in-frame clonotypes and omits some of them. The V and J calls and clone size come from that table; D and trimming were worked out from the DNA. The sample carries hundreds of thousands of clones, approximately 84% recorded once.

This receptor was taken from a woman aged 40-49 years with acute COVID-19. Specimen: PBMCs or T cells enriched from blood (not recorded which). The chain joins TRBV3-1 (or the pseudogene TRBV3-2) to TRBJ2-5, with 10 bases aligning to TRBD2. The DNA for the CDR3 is TGTGCCAGCAGCCAAGGGCTAGCGGGAGCCCTCCAAGAGACCCAGTACTTC. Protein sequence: CASSQGLAGALQETQYF.